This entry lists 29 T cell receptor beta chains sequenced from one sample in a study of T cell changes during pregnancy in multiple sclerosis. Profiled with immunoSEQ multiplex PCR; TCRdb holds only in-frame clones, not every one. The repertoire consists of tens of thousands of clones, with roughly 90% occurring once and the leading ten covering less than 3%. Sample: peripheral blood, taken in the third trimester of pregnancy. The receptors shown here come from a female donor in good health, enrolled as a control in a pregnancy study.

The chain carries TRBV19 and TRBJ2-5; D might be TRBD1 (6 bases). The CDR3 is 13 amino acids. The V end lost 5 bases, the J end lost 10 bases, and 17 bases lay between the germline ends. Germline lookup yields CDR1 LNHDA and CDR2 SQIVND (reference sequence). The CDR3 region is CASSPQQGDGQYF. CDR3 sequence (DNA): TGTGCCAGTAGTCCCCAACAGGGAGACGGCCAGTACTTC.

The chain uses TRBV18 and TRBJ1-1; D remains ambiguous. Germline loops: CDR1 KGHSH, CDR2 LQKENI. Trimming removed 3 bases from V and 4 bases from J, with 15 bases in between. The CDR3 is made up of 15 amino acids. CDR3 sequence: CASSPRGGERTEAFF. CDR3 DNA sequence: TGTGCCAGCTCACCCCGCGGTGGGGAGCGCACTGAAGCTTTCTTT.

The CDR3 nucleotides are TGCGCCAGCAGTGCGAGGGACACCGGGGAGCTGTTTTTT. It codes for CASSARDTGELFF. The V and J genes are TRBV10-2 and TRBJ2-2, with D possibly TRBD2 on 5 matching bases. Germline V gene sequence: CDR1 WSHSY, CDR2 SAAADI. Trimming cost V 4 bases and J 3 bases, with 6 bases left between them. This CDR3 comprises 13 residues.

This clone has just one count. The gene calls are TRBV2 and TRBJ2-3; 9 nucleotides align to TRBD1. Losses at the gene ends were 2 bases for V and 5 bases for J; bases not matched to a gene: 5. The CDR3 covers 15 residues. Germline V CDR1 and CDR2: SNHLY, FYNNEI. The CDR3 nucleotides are TGTGCCAGCAGTGAACGGACAGGGGATGTAGATACGCAGTATTTT. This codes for CASSERTGDVDTQYF.

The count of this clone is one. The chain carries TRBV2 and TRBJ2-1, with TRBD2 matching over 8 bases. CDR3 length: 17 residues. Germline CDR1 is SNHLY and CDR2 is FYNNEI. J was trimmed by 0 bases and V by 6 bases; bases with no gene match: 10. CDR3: CASREFSGVSSYNEQFF. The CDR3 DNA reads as TGTGCCAGCAGGGAATTTAGCGGGGTTAGCTCCTACAATGAGCAGTTCTTC.

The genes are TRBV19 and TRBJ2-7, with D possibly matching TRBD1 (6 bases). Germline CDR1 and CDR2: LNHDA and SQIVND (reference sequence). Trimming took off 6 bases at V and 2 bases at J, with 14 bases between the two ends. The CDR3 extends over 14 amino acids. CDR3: CASSFPGAPYEQYF. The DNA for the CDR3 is TGTGCCAGTAGCTTCCCAGGGGCTCCCTACGAGCAGTACTTC. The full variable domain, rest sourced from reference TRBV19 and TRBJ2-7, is DGGITQSPKYLFRKEGQNVTLSCEQNLNHDAMYWYRQDPGQGLRLIYYSQIVNDFQKGDIAEGYSVSREKKESFPLTVTSAQKNPTAFYLCASSFPGAPYEQYFGPGTRLTVT.

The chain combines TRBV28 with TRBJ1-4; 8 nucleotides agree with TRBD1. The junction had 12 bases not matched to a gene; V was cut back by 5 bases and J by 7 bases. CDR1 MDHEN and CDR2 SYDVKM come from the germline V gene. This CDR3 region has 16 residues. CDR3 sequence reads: CASSPTRGRVIEKLFF. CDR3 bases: TGTGCCAGCAGTCCCACCAGGGGGCGCGTGATTGAAAAACTGTTTTTT.

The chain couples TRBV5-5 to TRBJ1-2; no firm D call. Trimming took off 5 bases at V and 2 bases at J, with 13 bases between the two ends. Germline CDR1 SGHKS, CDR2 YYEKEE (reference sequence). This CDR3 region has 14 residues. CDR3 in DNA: TGTGCCAGCAGTATCGGAGGGATGAACTATGGCTACACCTTC. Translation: CASSIGGMNYGYTF.

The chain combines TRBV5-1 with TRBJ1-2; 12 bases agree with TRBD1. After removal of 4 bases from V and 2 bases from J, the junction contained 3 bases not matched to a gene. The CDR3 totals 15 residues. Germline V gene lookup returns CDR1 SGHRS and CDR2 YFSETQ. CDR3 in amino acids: CASSPGTGGNYGYTF. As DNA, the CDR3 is TGCGCCAGCAGCCCGGGGACAGGGGGCAACTATGGCTACACCTTC.

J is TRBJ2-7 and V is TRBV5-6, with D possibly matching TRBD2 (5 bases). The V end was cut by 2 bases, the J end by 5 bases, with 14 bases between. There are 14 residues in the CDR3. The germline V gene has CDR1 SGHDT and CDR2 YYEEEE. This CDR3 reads CASSFSAGEDEQYF. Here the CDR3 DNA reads TGTGCCAGCAGCTTTAGCGCAGGCGAGGACGAGCAGTACTTC.

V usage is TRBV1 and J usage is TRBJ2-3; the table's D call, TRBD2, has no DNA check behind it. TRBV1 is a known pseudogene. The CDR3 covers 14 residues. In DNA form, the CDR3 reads TGCACCAGCAGCCAGGATGGAGGCGGGAGGGCAGGGGATTTT. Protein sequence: CTSSQDGGGRAGDF.

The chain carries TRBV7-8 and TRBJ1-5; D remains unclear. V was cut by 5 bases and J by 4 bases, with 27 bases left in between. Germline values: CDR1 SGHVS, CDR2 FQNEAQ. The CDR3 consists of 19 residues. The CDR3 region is CASSPTGRGRGGGNQPQHF. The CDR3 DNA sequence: TGTGCCAGCAGCCCCACGGGCAGAGGTAGAGGAGGTGGGAATCAGCCCCAGCATTTT.

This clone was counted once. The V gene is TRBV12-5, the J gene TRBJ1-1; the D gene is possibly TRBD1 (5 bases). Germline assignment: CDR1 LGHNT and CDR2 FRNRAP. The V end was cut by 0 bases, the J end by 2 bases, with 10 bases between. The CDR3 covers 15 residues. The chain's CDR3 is CASGLVRDLNTEAFF. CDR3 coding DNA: TGTGCTAGTGGTTTGGTACGGGACTTAAACACTGAAGCTTTCTTT.

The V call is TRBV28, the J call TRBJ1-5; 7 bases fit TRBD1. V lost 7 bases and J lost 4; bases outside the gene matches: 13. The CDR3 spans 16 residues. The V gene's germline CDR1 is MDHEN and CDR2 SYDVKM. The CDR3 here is CASIPIDRVGNQPQHF. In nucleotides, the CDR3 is TGTGCCAGCATTCCCATCGACAGGGTGGGTAATCAGCCCCAGCATTTT.

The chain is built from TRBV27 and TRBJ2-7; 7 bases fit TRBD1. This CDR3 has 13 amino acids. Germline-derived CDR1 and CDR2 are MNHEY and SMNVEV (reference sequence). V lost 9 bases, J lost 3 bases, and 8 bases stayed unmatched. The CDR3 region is CASGRDSFYEQYF. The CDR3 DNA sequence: TGTGCCAGTGGCCGGGACAGCTTCTACGAGCAGTACTTC.

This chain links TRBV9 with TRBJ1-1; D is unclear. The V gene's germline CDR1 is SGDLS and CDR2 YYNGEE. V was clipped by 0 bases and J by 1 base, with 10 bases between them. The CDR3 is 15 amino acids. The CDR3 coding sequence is TGTGCCAGCAGCGTAGGGCCACAGCCGAACACTGAAGCTTTCTTT. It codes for CASSVGPQPNTEAFF.

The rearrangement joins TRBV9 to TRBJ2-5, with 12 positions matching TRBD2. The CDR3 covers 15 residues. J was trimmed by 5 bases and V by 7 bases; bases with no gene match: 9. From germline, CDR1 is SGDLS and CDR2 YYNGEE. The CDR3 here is CASGSTSGSRETQYF. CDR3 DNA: TGTGCCAGCGGGTCGACTAGCGGGAGCAGGGAGACCCAGTACTTC.

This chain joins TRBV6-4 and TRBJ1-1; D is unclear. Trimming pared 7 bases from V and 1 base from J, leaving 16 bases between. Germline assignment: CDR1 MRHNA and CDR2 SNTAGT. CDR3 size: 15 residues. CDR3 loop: CASKVEAVGNTEAFF. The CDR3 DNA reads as TGTGCCAGCAAAGTGGAGGCAGTGGGGAACACTGAAGCTTTCTTT.

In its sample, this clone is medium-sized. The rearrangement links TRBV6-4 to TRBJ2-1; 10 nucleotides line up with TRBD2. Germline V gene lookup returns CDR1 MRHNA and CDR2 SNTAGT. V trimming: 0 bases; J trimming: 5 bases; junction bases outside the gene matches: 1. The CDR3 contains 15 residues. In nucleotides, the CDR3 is TGTGCCAGCAGTGACTCACTAGCGGGAAACAATGAGCAGTTCTTC. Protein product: CASSDSLAGNNEQFF.

The CDR3: CASTFGLNTEAFF. The CDR3 bases are TGTGCCAGCACCTTCGGTTTGAACACTGAAGCTTTCTTT. The chain combines TRBV5-6 with TRBJ1-1, with no clear D. Trimming removed 6 bases at V and 0 bases at J, with 9 bases between. The CDR3 contains 13 residues. In germline, CDR1 is SGHDT, CDR2 YYEEEE.

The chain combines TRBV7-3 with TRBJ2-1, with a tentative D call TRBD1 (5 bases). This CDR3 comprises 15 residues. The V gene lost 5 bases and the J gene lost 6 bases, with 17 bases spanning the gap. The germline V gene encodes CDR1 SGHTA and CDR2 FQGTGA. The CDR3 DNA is TGTGCCAGCAGCCGCCAAGGACAAAGCCTCAATGAGCAGTTCTTC. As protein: CASSRQGQSLNEQFF.

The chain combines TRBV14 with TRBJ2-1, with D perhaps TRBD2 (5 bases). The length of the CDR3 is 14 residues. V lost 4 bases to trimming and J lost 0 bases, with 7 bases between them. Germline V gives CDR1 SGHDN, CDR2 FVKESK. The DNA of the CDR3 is TGTGCCAGCAGCCTAGCGACCTCCTACAATGAGCAGTTCTTC. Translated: CASSLATSYNEQFF.

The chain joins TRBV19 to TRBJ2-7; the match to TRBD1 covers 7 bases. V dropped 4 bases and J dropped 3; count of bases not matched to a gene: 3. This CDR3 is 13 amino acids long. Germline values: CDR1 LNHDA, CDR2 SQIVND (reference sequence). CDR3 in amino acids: CASSTGTDYEQYF. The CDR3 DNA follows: TGTGCCAGTAGTACCGGGACAGACTACGAGCAGTACTTC.

This chain's CDR3 is CASSLRDRGTEAFF. The DNA of the CDR3 is TGTGCCAGCAGTTTACGGGACAGGGGGACTGAAGCTTTCTTT. This rearrangement joins TRBV6-5 to TRBJ1-1; 11 positions agree with TRBD1. The CDR3 is 14 residues long. Looked up from germline, CDR1 is MNHEY and CDR2 is SVGAGI. J was trimmed by 5 bases and V by 4 bases; bases with no gene match: 3.

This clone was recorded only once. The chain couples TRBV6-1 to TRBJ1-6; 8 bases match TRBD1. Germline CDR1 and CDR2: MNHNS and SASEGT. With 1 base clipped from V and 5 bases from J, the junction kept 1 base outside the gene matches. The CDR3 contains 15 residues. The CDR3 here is CASSEGTGNNSPLHF. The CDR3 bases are TGTGCCAGCAGTGAAGGGACAGGGAATAATTCACCCCTCCACTTT.

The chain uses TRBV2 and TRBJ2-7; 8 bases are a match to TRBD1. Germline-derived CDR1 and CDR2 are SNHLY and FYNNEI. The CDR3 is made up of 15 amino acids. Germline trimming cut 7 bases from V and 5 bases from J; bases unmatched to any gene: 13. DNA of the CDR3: TGTGCCAGCATCGTAAAGCCGGGACAGGCCAACGAGCAGTACTTC. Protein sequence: CASIVKPGQANEQYF.

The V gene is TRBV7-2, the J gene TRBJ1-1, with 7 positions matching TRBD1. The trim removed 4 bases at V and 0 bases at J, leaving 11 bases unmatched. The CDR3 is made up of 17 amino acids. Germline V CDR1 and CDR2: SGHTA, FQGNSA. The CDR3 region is CASSSRDRGGMNTEAFF. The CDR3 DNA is TGTGCCAGCAGCTCCAGGGACAGAGGGGGCATGAACACTGAAGCTTTCTTT. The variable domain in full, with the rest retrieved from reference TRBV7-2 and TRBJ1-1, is GAGVSQSPSNKVTEKGKDVELRCDPISGHTALYWYRQSLGQGLEFLIYFQGNSAPDKSGLPSDRFSAERTGGSVSTLTIQRTQQEDSAVYLCASSSRDRGGMNTEAFFGQGTRLTVV.

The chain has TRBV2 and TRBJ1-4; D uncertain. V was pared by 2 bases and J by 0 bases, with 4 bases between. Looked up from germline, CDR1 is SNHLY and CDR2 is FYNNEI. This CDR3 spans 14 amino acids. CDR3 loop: CASSELSTNEKLFF. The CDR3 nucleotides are TGTGCCAGCAGTGAACTATCAACTAATGAAAAACTGTTTTTT.

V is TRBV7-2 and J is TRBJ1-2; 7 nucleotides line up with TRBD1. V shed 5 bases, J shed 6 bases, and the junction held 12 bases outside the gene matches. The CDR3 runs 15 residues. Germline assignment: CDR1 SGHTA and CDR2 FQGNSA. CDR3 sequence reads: CASSPSTGKRDGYTF. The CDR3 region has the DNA TGTGCCAGCAGCCCATCGACAGGGAAGAGAGATGGCTACACCTTC.